The 21 T cell receptor beta chains below all came from one sample that was sequenced in a study of OX40 agonist ivuxolimab in advanced cancers. Repertoires were generated with immunoSEQ multiplex PCR, while TCRdb's copy carries only in-frame clones and drops some. The repertoire consists of approximately 72,000 clones, with approximately 86% occurring once and the leading ten covering around 0.86%. Sample: CD4+ or CD8+ T cells sorted from blood, taken in a trial of the OX40 agonist ivuxolimab. These receptors were collected from an adult with an advanced solid tumor such as melanoma, head and neck, liver or kidney cancer.

The chain carries TRBV2 and TRBJ2-7; D is uncertain. Germline V lookup: CDR1 SNHLY, CDR2 FYNNEI. With 1 base removed from V and 9 bases from J, the gap between germline ends came to 13 bases. The CDR3 extends over 13 amino acids. CDR3 nucleotides: TGTGCCAGCAGTGAAGGGCTCAAGGGAAGGCAGTACTTC. Protein sequence: CASSEGLKGRQYF.

The rearrangement joins TRBV19 to TRBJ1-2, with 8 bases that match TRBD1. This CDR3 spans 15 amino acids. Unmatched junction bases numbered 13, after V lost 7 bases and J lost 6 bases. CDR1 LNHDA and CDR2 SQIVND come from the germline V gene (reference sequence). The CDR3 DNA reads TGTGCCAGTACCCGACAGGGGCTGGCAGGTCATGGCTACACCTTC. As protein: CASTRQGLAGHGYTF. Supplemented by reference TRBV19 and TRBJ1-2, the full variable domain reads DGGITQSPKYLFRKEGQNVTLSCEQNLNHDAMYWYRQDPGQGLRLIYYSQIVNDFQKGDIAEGYSVSREKKESFPLTVTSAQKNPTAFYLCASTRQGLAGHGYTFGSGTRLTVV.

The chain combines TRBV6-6 with TRBJ2-3; no reliable D call. V lost 5 bases to trimming and J lost 4 bases, with 10 bases between them. CDR3 length: 13 residues. The germline V gene has CDR1 MNHNY and CDR2 SVGAGI (reference sequence). In DNA, the CDR3 is TGTGCCAGCAGTGTTCAGGTTCCAGATACGCAGTATTTT. It codes for CASSVQVPDTQYF.

There are a few counts of this clone. The chain couples TRBV18 to TRBJ1-5, with 8 bases fitting TRBD1. This CDR3 comprises 14 residues. The germline CDR1 and CDR2 sequences are KGHSH and LQKENI. The J segment lost 6 bases and the V segment lost 5 bases, leaving 6 bases of the junction unmatched. The CDR3 region is CASSTDRGSQPQHF. The CDR3 DNA reads as TGTGCCAGCTCAACAGACAGGGGATCTCAGCCCCAGCATTTT.

This clone is medium-sized by share. The rearrangement uses TRBV29-1 and TRBJ1-5; D call uncertain. CDR1 and CDR2 (germline): SQVTM, ANQGSEA. The CDR3 runs to 12 residues. The germline V and J ends were trimmed by 2 bases and 4 bases, with 6 bases remaining between them. CDR3 residues: CSVEIGNQPQHF. The CDR3 nucleotides read TGCAGCGTTGAAATTGGGAATCAGCCCCAGCATTTT.

In nucleotides, the CDR3 is TGTGCCAGCAGCTTAAGGAACAGGGGATTGAAAAACATTCAGTACTTC. As protein: CASSLRNRGLKNIQYF. The chain employs TRBV7-8 and TRBJ2-4, with TRBD1 matching over 7 bases. Germline V gives CDR1 SGHVS, CDR2 FQNEAQ. The J segment lost 4 bases and the V segment lost 2 bases, leaving 8 bases of the junction unmatched. This CDR3 comprises 16 residues.

The V gene is TRBV11-2, the J gene TRBJ2-7; TRBD2 is a possible D gene (6 bases). V lost 5 bases and J 0 bases, leaving 14 bases between the germline ends. CDR1 and CDR2 (germline): SGHAT, FQNNGV. This CDR3 comprises 15 residues. The CDR3 region has the DNA TGTGCCAGCAGCCTAAGCGGGTTGAGCTCCTACGAGCAGTACTTC. Translated, it gives CASSLSGLSSYEQYF.

J is TRBJ2-1 and V is TRBV30, with TRBD2 matching 7 bases. The trim removed 3 bases at V and 3 bases at J, leaving 8 bases unmatched. Germline V gene data show CDR1 as GTSNPN and CDR2 as SVGIG (reference sequence). The CDR3 extends over 15 amino acids. CDR3 sequence reads: CAWSILAPDYNEQFF. The CDR3 DNA is TGTGCCTGGAGCATACTAGCGCCCGACTACAATGAGCAGTTCTTC.

This chain connects TRBV6-5 to TRBJ2-7, with 9 bases that match TRBD2. Germline loops: CDR1 MNHEY, CDR2 SVGAGI. V shed 8 bases, J shed 4 bases, and the junction held 12 bases outside the gene matches. There are 15 residues in the CDR3. The CDR3 bases are TGTGCCAGCTTCGACACTGGCGGGGGGGCGTACGAGCAGTACTTC. It codes for CASFDTGGGAYEQYF.

This clone was counted once. The chain employs TRBV5-6 and TRBJ2-7, with TRBD1 matching over 9 bases. Germline CDR1 and CDR2: SGHDT and YYEEEE. CDR3 length: 13 amino acids. J lost 6 bases, V lost 4 bases, and 5 bases had no gene match. The CDR3 reads CASSRTGEAEQYF. CDR3 in DNA: TGTGCCAGCAGCCGGACAGGGGAAGCCGAGCAGTACTTC.

V usage is TRBV30 and J usage is TRBJ2-7, with 7 bases identical to TRBD1. The CDR3 runs 13 residues. The germline CDR1 and CDR2 sequences are GTSNPN and SVGIG (reference sequence). Trimming at V came to 2 bases and at J to 4 bases, leaving 5 bases not matched to a gene. CDR3 protein: CAWSRQTGYEQYF. Here the CDR3 DNA reads TGTGCCTGGAGTAGGCAGACAGGGTACGAGCAGTACTTC.

This chain joins TRBV11-2 and TRBJ1-5, with D unresolved. CDR1 is SGHAT, CDR2 FQNNGV, per germline. Trimming took 5 bases from V and 3 from J, leaving 5 bases between them. This CDR3 spans 12 amino acids. CDR3 protein: CASSENNQPQHF. CDR3 in DNA: TGTGCCAGCAGCGAGAACAATCAGCCCCAGCATTTT.

CDR3 sequence reads: CASSLIGTGNTIYF. In DNA, the CDR3 is TGTGCCAGCAGTTTAATCGGGACTGGAAACACCATATATTTT. V is TRBV28 and J is TRBJ1-3; no firm D call. The V and J ends lost 2 bases and 2 bases respectively, with 7 bases between them. Looked up from germline, CDR1 is MDHEN and CDR2 is SYDVKM. The CDR3 is made up of 14 amino acids.

The V call is TRBV11-1, the J call TRBJ1-1; D not resolved. The V and J ends lost 2 bases and 2 bases respectively, with 9 bases between them. Germline V gene sequence: CDR1 SGHAT, CDR2 FQDESV (reference sequence). The CDR3 is 14 amino acids. Here the CDR3 reads CASSLQGRNTEAFF. In DNA form, the CDR3 reads TGTGCCAGCAGCTTACAAGGGAGAAACACTGAAGCTTTCTTT.

In this sample, this clone turned up a few times. The chain couples TRBV7-2 to TRBJ1-2; no clear D. The V and J ends lost 1 base and 0 bases respectively, with 12 bases between them. Germline CDR1 SGHTA, CDR2 FQGNSA. The CDR3 runs 16 residues. CDR3 region: CASSLDWRDANYGYTF. The DNA of the CDR3 is TGTGCCAGCAGCTTAGACTGGCGGGATGCTAACTATGGCTACACCTTC.

This rearrangement joins TRBV7-2 to TRBJ1-2; D remains unclear. Germline lookup yields CDR1 SGHTA and CDR2 FQGNSA. Trimming took off 4 bases at V and 2 bases at J, with 8 bases between the two ends. The CDR3 runs 13 residues. CDR3 in DNA: TGTGCCAGCAGCTCCGGGATCAACTATGGCTACACCTTC. Translating it yields CASSSGINYGYTF.

V is TRBV9 and J is TRBJ2-5; D is possibly TRBD2 (6 bases). The J call is uncertain, as TRBJ2-7 better fits the DNA end. In germline, CDR1 is SGDLS, CDR2 YYNGEE. The CDR3 runs 16 residues. Here the CDR3 DNA reads TGTGCCAGCAGCGTATCCTTTAGCGGAGGGGTCTACGAGCAGTACTTC. It specifies CASSVSFSGGVYEQYF.

The rearrangement uses TRBV28 and TRBJ1-2; maybe TRBD1 (5 bases). Germline loops: CDR1 MDHEN, CDR2 SYDVKM. The CDR3 extends over 16 amino acids. The V gene lost 6 bases and the J gene lost 6 bases, with 23 bases spanning the gap. Written as DNA, the CDR3 is TGTGCCAGCAGCAACCCAACCCCCCAGGGCAACAATGGCTACACCTTC. It encodes CASSNPTPQGNNGYTF.

The chain has TRBV19 and TRBJ1-1; a possible D gene is TRBD1 (5 bases). Germline CDR1 is LNHDA and CDR2 is SQIVND (reference sequence). The CDR3 is 15 amino acids. The V and J ends lost 5 bases and 1 base respectively, with 14 bases between them. The CDR3 nucleotides read TGTGCCAGTAGTTCCGCTGGGGGAGAGAACACTGAAGCTTTCTTT. Amino acid sequence: CASSSAGGENTEAFF.

J is TRBJ2-3 and V is TRBV7-2, with D unclear. The CDR3 has 15 residues. CDR1 SGHTA and CDR2 FQGNSA come from the germline V gene. V lost 5 bases to trimming and J lost 2 bases, with 14 bases between them. In DNA, the CDR3 is TGTGCCAGCAGCCCGCGACGCACACTCACAGATACGCAGTATTTT. It yields the protein CASSPRRTLTDTQYF.

This clone was detected only once. This chain links TRBV28 with TRBJ2-7; TRBD1 matches 8 bases. The germline V gene has CDR1 MDHEN and CDR2 SYDVKM. With V trimmed by 8 bases and J by 4 bases, 7 bases remained unmatched. The CDR3 is made up of 13 amino acids. The CDR3 region is CASLEGTGYEQYF. CDR3 bases: TGTGCCAGCTTAGAGGGGACAGGTTACGAGCAGTACTTC.